This TCR beta chain emerged from a study of cytomegalovirus exposure and HLA in healthy donors (dated 2017 in TCRdb). Background on the whole study: An earlier analysis of 587 of the donors reported 276 Gb of sequence data and 95 million to 120 million unique TCR beta sequences obtained from around 170 million T cells. The genetic ancestry cluster associated with self-reported Caucasian donors included approximately 85% of the 398 genotyped donors. To decide whether each TCR beta V gene segment behaved as functional or pseudogenic, an earlier analysis of approximately 600 of the donors relied on high-throughput TCR beta sequencing. The T cell repertoires of several hundred subjects were profiled by immunosequencing and related to cytomegalovirus serostatus. To predict cytomegalovirus infection status, the study combined high-throughput TCR immunosequencing, statistical association of individual TCRs with disease status, and machine learning. Along with the approximately 670-subject first cohort, a separate validation cohort of 120 different subjects was used. A few DR-DQ haplotypes were treated as single units for association and clustering because of strong linkage in the cohort. Among roughly 400 genotyped donors of the cohort, an average of approximately 200,000 unique TCR beta nucleotide sequences was sequenced per donor, of which about 20% were non-productive. To study patterns of TCR occurrence, a later analysis re-analyzed previously published TCR beta repertoires from 700 or so donors and added high-resolution HLA genotyping. The number of typed donors differed by locus: roughly 620-630 for A, B, C, DRB1 and DQB1; approximately 540 for DQA1; 606 for DPA1; and roughly 470 for DPB1. Genome-wide SNP genotypes for about three fifths of the roughly 700 donors were used in a later genetic analysis, which treated that subset as a discovery cohort. The later analysis used no new phenotypic data to find candidate immune exposures, relying instead on TCR beta sequences and their occurrence across donors. Every repertoire in the discovery cohort had been generated on one and the same sequencing platform. The aim of the study was to test whether cataloging public T cell receptors could identify signatures of past pathogen exposure. Both class I and class II loci were covered by HLA typing, at four-digit resolution. Donor age, sex, ethnicity and CMV serostatus were compiled together with the repertoire data. An early release that covered about 600 HLA-typed donors contained approximately 300 gigabases of sequencing data and about 84 million unique TCR sequences. Study-level results and caveats: Presence/absence analyses assumed roughly uniform sequencing depth across donors, an assumption that may not hold. The study listed over 150 TCR beta chains as associated with cytomegalovirus. V-gene and J-gene trimming of TCR beta chains was associated with a missense DCLRE1C variant in a later genetic analysis, and the association was replicated in an independent cohort. About 17 rarely observed V segments, including chromosome 9 orphons, were excluded from the earlier analysis of approximately 600 of the donors because counts were too low. It was suggested by the authors that the approach could potentially be generalized to other disease states and immunological phenotypes. CMV serostatus was the only immune exposure information available for the cohort. Correlated functional status among segregating V segments might reflect linkage disequilibrium, but an unknown experimental factor could not be ruled out. Some IMGT-functional V segments, including TRBV6-2 and TRBV6-3, could not be distinguished by the 87-base-pair reads and were therefore excluded. This cohort had only TCR beta chains sequenced, and the lack of alpha or paired-chain data limited which features could be detected. Because HLA typing was missing for some donors at each locus, association tests included only the typed subset. A further reported finding was that TCR beta sequences accurately predicted the HLA-A and HLA-B alleles for most subjects in the first cohort. A later genetic analysis reported fewer N-insertions in productive TCRs among donors in an Asian-associated ancestry cluster than the roughly 620-donor mean. A few of the identified cytomegalovirus-associated TCR beta chains were confirmed in vitro to be specific for cytomegalovirus antigens. Most TCR sequences were observed very rarely across donors, whereas some public TCRs were present in many individuals. Specific HLA alleles were associated with over 15,000 TCR beta sequences at a false discovery rate of 0.05 in a later analysis. Cytomegalovirus status was reported to be diagnosed by the classifier with high specificity and sensitivity in both the original and validation cohorts. A later analysis found that most CMV-associated TCR beta chains appeared HLA-restricted, with HLA associations seemingly driven largely by CMV exposure. Several of the top co-occurrence clusters appeared to be linked to parvovirus B19, influenza, CMV and Epstein-Barr virus, according to a later analysis. In a later analysis, HLA-associated TCR beta chains showed more clonal expansion and lower generation probabilities than non-associated chains that were equally common. In an earlier analysis of 450 to 750 of the donors, most TCR beta V segments appeared in productive rearrangements about 87% or about 30% of the time, broadly matching IMGT annotations. The sequencing pipeline was judged likely to have produced a cluster of highly shared sequence variants as a technical artifact. According to a later analysis, TCR association rates differed among HLA loci, with DRB1 alleles showing the most associated TCRs and HLA-C alleles showing the fewest. Strong co-occurrence of HLA alleles, especially DR and DQ, made assigning TCR associations to individual alleles difficult.

The receptor library was made with the immunoSEQ multiplex PCR assay. For the multiplex PCR, a mixture combining 60 forward primers for TCR Vbeta segments and 13 reverse primers for TCR Jbeta segments was used. Amplification of the CDR3 region of rearranged TCR beta genes was performed with a multiplex PCR assay on genomic DNA. The amplified TCR beta libraries were sequenced on the Illumina HiSeq System as 87-base-pair reads. Per the source publication's procedure: In a later analysis, 80 million or so unique TCR beta chains were counted across the roughly 700 repertoires, and roughly 9.9 million of these chains were shared by at least two donors. Raw reads were error-corrected and collapsed into unique sequences with a nearest-neighbor algorithm that merged closely related sequences to remove PCR and sequencing errors. To assign V, D and J gene segments, CDR3 sequences were aligned to IMGT reference sequences. For a sequence to be retained, at least a six-nucleotide match to both a V gene segment and a J gene segment was required. Rearrangements were called productive when the CDR3 lacked stop codons and stayed in frame with V and J; all others were non-productive. Following IMGT convention, CDR3 was defined as the stretch from the second conserved V-encoded cysteine to the conserved J-encoded phenylalanine. The earlier analysis of about 570 of the donors excluded any sequence lacking an unambiguous match to a single V gene segment. An earlier analysis of 587 of the donors classified V segments as functional when productive rearrangements were above 56.7% and as segregating when the standard deviation between donors was above 5%. A statistical classification framework was built to diagnose cytomegalovirus status from the catalog of TCR beta chain sequences. In a later analysis, V and J genes were assigned by comparing TCR nucleotide sequences against IMGT/GENE-DB human TR gene sequences. A later analysis assigned CDR3 sequences and most-parsimonious VDJ recombination scenarios with the TCRdist pipeline. A later analysis defined each TCR beta chain by its CDR3 amino acid sequence plus V-gene family, and excluded reads lacking a unique V-gene family. To address suspected cross-contamination and a sequencing artifact, a later analysis removed 550 to 750 highly shared, low-generation-probability nucleotide sequences. In a later analysis, a clonal expansion index was calculated for each public chain from normalized within-repertoire ranks of inferred template counts. A later analysis computed generation probabilities with a VDJ recombination model fitted to out-of-frame rearrangements, and checked the results against IGoR. In a later analysis, TCR-TCR, TCR-HLA and TCR-CMV co-occurrence was scored with hypergeometric tests, and a repertoire-size bias correction was applied to TCR pairs. In a later analysis, false discovery rates were estimated by permuting HLA or CMV assignments 20 times. In a later analysis, co-occurring TCRs were grouped using DBSCAN, and TCRdist sequence similarity was added for clustering within HLA-allele-positive subsets. Co-occurrence clustering excluded repertoires with fewer than 30,000 or more than 120,000 public chains, plus five with anomalous nucleotide sharing. Not all clones reach the TCRdb copy of this immuneACCESS table, which keeps in-frame sequences only. Checked studies attribute under half of the gap to unresolved V genes and leave the rest unexplained. The DNA was the basis for D and trimming; V, J and clone size are from that table. The table for this sample lists 150,000 to 200,000 clones; roughly four fifths of them were counted only once. Of the sample, about 2.3% falls within the top ten clones.

The cohort consisted of 650 to 700 healthy bone marrow donors. All cohort members were sampled while nominally healthy, although unrecorded immune exposures were likely present. The donor was CMV seronegative and was included in the group of several hundred seronegative cohort members. Each donor provided a peripheral blood sample, and peripheral blood mononuclear cells were used for TCR beta sequencing. The Qiagen DNeasy Blood Extraction Kit was used to extract genomic DNA from the blood cell samples. Trimming takes 4 bases off V and 2 bases off J; junction bases not matched to a gene: 8. The germline V gene sets CDR1 to SGHRS and CDR2 to YFSETQ. Taken from cysteine to phenylalanine, the CDR3 has 16 residues. The sequence is cut down to CDR3 DNA, 48 bases in frame from base 1. With regard to this clone: Which antigen it targets is not known. Per-nucleotide qualities are absent, and no much larger clonotype sits a single base away.

This sequence was found in a woman aged 25-40 years in good health and CMV-seronegative. Recombination linked TRBV5-1 to TRBJ2-1; 8 middle bases align to TRBD1. The sample taken for sequencing was PBMCs. Here is the DNA: TGCGCCAGCAGCCGTCGGGACAGGCAGACCTACAATGAGCAGTTCTTC. It is translated as CASSRRDRQTYNEQFF.